This T cell receptor beta chain was sequenced during a study of radiotherapy plus CTLA-4 blockade in lung cancer. Study context: Among enrolled patients, 15% to 20% responded and roughly 30% achieved disease control.

The CDR3 consists of 15 residues. Germline CDR1 is MNHNY and CDR2 is SVGAGI (reference sequence). Losses at the gene ends were 3 bases for V and 3 bases for J; bases not matched to a gene: 3. Regarding the study as a whole: Together with interferon-beta, which increased in serum after radiation, early dynamic changes in blood T cell clones were reportedly the best predictors of response. Subsequent to radiotherapy plus ipilimumab, tumor-derived TCR clones underwent expansion in blood.

The protocol was immunoSEQ multiplex PCR, while the TCRdb copy is restricted to in-frame clones and leaves out a portion. The data contain about 36,000 clones, roughly two thirds of them singletons. Of note for this clone: Antigen unknown.

The chain links TRBV6-6 to TRBJ2-7, with 12 bases that match TRBD2. The sequence derives from a human donor with non-small cell lung cancer who had stable disease on radiotherapy plus ipilimumab. The specimen comprised peripheral blood, sampled from a patient treated with radiotherapy plus ipilimumab. DNA of the CDR3: TGTGCCAGCAGTTATCCGACTAGCGGGGGCTACGAGCAGTACTTC. Encoded protein: CASSYPTSGGYEQYF.